The 7 T cell receptor beta chains below come from one sample, sequenced in a study of radiotherapy plus CTLA-4 blockade in lung cancer. The assay was immunoSEQ multiplex PCR, and TCRdb's table has in-frame clones only and misses some. The sample carries about 88,000 clones, 72% recorded once. The sample was peripheral blood, taken from a patient treated with radiotherapy plus ipilimumab. The receptor source for this set is a human donor with non-small cell lung cancer that progressed on radiotherapy plus ipilimumab.

The gene calls are TRBV7-8 and TRBJ1-1; 11 bases are shared with TRBD1. The germline V gene encodes CDR1 SGHVS and CDR2 FQNEAQ. V lost 4 bases, J lost 5 bases, and 6 bases stayed unmatched. This CDR3 region has 15 residues. Written as DNA, the CDR3 is TGTGCCAGCAGCTGGACAGGGGGCGCCGGGACTGAAGCTTTCTTT. It specifies CASSWTGGAGTEAFF.

V gene TRBV9 combines with J gene TRBJ1-1; D is uncertain. Germline V lookup: CDR1 SGDLS, CDR2 YYNGEE. The V gene lost 0 bases and the J gene lost 4 bases, with 10 bases spanning the gap. This CDR3 comprises 14 residues. CDR3 coding DNA: TGTGCCAGCAGCGTAGAAGGGTTGAGCACTGAAGCTTTCTTT. It translates to CASSVEGLSTEAFF.

V and J are TRBV4-2 and TRBJ2-1, with 7 bases matching TRBD2. This CDR3 comprises 12 residues. In germline, CDR1 is LGHNA, CDR2 YNFKEQ. With V trimmed by 4 bases and J by 15 bases, 9 bases remained unmatched. This CDR3 reads CASSPLAGDLFF. The CDR3 bases are TGTGCCAGCAGCCCCCTCGCGGGGGATCTGTTCTTC.

This chain uses TRBV28 with TRBJ2-7; D gene uncertain. CDR3 length: 12 amino acids. Germline V CDR1 and CDR2: MDHEN, SYDVKM. Deletions cut 10 bases from V and 1 base from J, with 11 bases between. Here the CDR3 DNA reads TGTGCCACCACCCGCGGTTCCTACGAGCAGTACTTC. Its translation: CATTRGSYEQYF.

The gene calls are TRBV7-3 and TRBJ2-3, with D hard to call. Trimming pared 4 bases from V and 2 bases from J, leaving 10 bases between. The germline V gene has CDR1 SGHTA and CDR2 FQGTGA. The CDR3 is 14 amino acids. The CDR3 DNA is TGTGCCAGCAGCTCAGAAGGGTACACAGATACGCAGTATTTT. This translates into CASSSEGYTDTQYF.

The chain carries TRBV6-5 and TRBJ2-7; 12 bases align to TRBD1. The CDR3 loop spans 14 amino acids. J lost 5 bases, V lost 2 bases, and 1 base had no gene match. Germline V gene data show CDR1 as MNHEY and CDR2 as SVGAGI. In DNA, the CDR3 is TGTGCCAGCAGTTACGGGACAGGGGGCCACGAGCAGTACTTC. Its translation is CASSYGTGGHEQYF.

The V call is TRBV6-6, the J call TRBJ1-5, with TRBD1 as a possible D gene (5 bases). Trimming removed 6 bases at V and 0 bases at J, with 12 bases between. The CDR3 length is 15 residues. CDR1 and CDR2 from the germline V gene are MNHNY and SVGAGI (reference sequence). CDR3 in DNA: TGTGCCAGCAGACCCAGAGGACATAGCAATCAGCCCCAGCATTTT. This translates into CASRPRGHSNQPQHF.